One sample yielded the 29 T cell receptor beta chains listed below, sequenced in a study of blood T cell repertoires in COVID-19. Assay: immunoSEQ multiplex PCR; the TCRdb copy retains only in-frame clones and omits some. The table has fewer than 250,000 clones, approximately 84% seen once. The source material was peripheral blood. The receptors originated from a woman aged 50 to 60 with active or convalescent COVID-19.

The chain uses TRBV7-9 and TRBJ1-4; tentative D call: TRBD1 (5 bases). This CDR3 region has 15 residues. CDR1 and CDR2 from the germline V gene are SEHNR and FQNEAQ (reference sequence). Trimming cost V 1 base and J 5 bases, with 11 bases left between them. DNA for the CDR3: TGTGCCAGCAGCTTAGGTGGGGGGATCAATGAAAAACTGTTTTTT. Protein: CASSLGGGINEKLFF.

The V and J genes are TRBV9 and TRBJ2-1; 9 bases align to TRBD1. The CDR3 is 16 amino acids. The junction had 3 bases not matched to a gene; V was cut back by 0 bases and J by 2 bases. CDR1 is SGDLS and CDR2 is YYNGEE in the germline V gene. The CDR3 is CASSVGGQGAYNEQFF. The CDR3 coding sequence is TGTGCCAGCAGCGTAGGGGGACAGGGAGCCTACAATGAGCAGTTCTTC.

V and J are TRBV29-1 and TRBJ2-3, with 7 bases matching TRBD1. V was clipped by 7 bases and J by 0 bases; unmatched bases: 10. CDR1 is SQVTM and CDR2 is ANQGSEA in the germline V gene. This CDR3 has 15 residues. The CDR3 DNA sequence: TGCAGCGCCCCTGGGTCAGGGGGTAGCACAGATACGCAGTATTTT. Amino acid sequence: CSAPGSGGSTDTQYF.

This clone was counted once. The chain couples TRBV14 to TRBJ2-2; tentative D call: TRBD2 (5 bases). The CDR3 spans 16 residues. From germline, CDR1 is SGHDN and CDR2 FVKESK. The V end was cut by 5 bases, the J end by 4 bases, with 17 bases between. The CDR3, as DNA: TGTGCCAGCAGCGCGTATACGGAGGAGGTCACCGGGGAGCTGTTTTTT. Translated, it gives CASSAYTEEVTGELFF.

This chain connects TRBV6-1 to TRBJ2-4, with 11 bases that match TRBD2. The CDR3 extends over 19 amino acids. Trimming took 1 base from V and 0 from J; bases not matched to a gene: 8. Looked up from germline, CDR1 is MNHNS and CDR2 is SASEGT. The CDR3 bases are TGTGCCAGCAGTGAAGTCACTAGCGGGGGTGTGATAGCCAAAAACATTCAGTACTTC. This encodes CASSEVTSGGVIAKNIQYF.

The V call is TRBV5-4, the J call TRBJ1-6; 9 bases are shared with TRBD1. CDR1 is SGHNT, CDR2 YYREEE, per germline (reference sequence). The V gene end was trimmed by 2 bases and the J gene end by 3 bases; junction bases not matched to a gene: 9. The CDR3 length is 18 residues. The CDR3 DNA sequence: TGTGCCAGCAGCTTCCCTACGACAGGGGGAGTCTATAATTCACCCCTCCACTTT. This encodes CASSFPTTGGVYNSPLHF.

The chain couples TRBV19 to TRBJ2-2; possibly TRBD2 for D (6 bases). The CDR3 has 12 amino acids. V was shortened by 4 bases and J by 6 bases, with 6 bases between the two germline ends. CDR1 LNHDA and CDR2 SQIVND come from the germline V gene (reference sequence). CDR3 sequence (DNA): TGTGCCAGTAGTAGACTAGCCGGGGAGCTGTTTTTT. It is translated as CASSRLAGELFF.

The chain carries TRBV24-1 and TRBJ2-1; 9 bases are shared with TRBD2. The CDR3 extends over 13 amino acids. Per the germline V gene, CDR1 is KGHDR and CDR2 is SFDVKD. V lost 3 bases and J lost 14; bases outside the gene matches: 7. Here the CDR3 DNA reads TGTGCCACCAGTGATCCCGGACTAGCGATGAAGTTCTTC. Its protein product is CATSDPGLAMKFF.

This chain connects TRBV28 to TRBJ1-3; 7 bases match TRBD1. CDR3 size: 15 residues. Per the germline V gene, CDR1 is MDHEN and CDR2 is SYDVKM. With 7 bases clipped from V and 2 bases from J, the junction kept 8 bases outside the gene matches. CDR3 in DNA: TGTGCCAGCACCATTAGTACAGGGGCTGGAAACACCATATATTTT. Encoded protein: CASTISTGAGNTIYF.

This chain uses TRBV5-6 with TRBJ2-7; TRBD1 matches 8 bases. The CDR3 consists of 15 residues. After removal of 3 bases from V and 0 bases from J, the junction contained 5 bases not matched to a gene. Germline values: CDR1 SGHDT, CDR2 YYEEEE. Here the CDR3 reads CASSSRDRSSYEQYF. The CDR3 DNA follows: TGTGCCAGCAGCTCGCGGGACAGGAGCTCCTACGAGCAGTACTTC. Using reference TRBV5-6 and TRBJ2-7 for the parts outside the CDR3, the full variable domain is DAGVTQSPTHLIKTRGQQVTLRCSPKSGHDTVSWYQQALGQGPQFIFQYYEEEERQRGNFPDRFSGHQFPNYSSELNVNALLLGDSALYLCASSSRDRSSYEQYFGPGTRLTVT.

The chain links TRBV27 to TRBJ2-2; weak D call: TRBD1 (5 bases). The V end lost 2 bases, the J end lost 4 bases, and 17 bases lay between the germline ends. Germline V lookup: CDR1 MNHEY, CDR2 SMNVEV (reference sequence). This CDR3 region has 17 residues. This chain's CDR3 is CASSLTQGSPSTGELFF. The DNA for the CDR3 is TGTGCCAGCAGTTTAACCCAGGGATCGCCGTCCACCGGGGAGCTGTTTTTT.

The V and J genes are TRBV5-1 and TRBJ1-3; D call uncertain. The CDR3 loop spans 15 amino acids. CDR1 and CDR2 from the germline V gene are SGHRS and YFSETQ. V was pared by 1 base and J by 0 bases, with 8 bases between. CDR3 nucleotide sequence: TGCGCCAGCAGCTTGAGCTATCTCTCTGGAAACACCATATATTTT. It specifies CASSLSYLSGNTIYF.

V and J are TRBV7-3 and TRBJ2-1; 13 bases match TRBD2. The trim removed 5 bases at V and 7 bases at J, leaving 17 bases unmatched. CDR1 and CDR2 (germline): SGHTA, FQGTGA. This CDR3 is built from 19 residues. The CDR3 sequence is CASSATLAGGPVEENEQFF. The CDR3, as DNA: TGTGCCAGCAGCGCAACACTAGCGGGAGGGCCAGTGGAGGAAAATGAGCAGTTCTTC.

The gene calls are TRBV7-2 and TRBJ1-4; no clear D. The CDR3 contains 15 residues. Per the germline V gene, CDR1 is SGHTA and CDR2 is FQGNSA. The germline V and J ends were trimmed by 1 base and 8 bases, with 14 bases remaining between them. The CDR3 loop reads CASSLEGSGGEKLFF. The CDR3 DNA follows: TGTGCCAGCAGCTTAGAAGGCTCGGGAGGGGAAAAACTGTTTTTT.

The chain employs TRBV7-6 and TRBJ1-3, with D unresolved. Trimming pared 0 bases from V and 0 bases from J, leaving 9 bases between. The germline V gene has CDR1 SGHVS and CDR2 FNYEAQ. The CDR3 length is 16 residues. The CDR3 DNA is TGTGCCAGCAGCTTAGCTGGGCGGGCCTCTGGAAACACCATATATTTT. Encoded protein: CASSLAGRASGNTIYF.

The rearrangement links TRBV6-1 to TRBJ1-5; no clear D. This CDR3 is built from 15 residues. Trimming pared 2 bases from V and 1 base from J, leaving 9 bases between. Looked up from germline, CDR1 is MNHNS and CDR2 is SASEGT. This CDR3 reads CASSESGTSNQPQHF. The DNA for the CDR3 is TGTGCCAGCAGTGAATCGGGTACGAGCAATCAGCCCCAGCATTTT.

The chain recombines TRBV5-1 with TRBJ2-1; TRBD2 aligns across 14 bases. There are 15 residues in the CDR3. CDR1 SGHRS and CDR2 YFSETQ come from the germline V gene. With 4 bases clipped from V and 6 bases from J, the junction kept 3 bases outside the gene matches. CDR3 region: CASSVGLAGVNEQFF. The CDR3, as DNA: TGCGCCAGCAGCGTGGGACTAGCGGGAGTCAATGAGCAGTTCTTC. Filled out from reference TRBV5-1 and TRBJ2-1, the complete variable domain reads KAGVTQTPRYLIKTRGQQVTLSCSPISGHRSVSWYQQTPGQGLQFLFEYFSETQRNKGNFPGRFSGRQFSNSRSEMNVSTLELGDSALYLCASSVGLAGVNEQFFGPGTRLTVL.

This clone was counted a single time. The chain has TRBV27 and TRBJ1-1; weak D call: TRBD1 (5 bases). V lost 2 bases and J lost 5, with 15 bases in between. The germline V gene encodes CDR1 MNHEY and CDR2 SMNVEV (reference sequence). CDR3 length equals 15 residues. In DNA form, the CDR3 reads TGTGCCAGCAGTTTACAGGGTGTGGGAACTACTGAAGCTTTCTTT. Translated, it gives CASSLQGVGTTEAFF.

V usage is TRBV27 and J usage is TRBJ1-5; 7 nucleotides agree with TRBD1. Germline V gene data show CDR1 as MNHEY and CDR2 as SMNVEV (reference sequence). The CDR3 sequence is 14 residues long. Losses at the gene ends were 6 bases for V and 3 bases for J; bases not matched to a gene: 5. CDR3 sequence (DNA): TGTGCCAGCAGGGGGACAGCCAACAATCAGCCCCAGCATTTT. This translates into CASRGTANNQPQHF.

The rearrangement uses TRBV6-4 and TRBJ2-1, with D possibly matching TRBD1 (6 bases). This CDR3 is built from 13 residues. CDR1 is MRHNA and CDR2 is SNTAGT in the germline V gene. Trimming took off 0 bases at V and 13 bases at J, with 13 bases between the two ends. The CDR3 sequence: CASSDSIGTPQFF. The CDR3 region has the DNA TGTGCCAGCAGTGACTCGATCGGGACACCTCAGTTCTTC.

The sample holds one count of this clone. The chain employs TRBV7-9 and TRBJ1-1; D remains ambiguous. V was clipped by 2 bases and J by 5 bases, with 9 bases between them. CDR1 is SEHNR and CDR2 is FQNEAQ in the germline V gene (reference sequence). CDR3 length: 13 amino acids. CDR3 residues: CASSLSGGTEAFF. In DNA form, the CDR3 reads TGTGCCAGCAGCTTATCGGGTGGGACTGAAGCTTTCTTT. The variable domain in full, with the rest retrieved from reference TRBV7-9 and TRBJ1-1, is DTGVSQNPRHKITKRGQNVTFRCDPISEHNRLYWYRQTLGQGPEFLTYFQNEAQLEKSRLLSDRFSAERPKGSFSTLEIQRTEQGDSAMYLCASSLSGGTEAFFGQGTRLTVV.

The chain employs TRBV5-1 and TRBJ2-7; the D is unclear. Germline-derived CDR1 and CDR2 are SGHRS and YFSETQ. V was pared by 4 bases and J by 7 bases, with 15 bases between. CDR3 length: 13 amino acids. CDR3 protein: CASSPLGPREQYF. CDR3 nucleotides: TGCGCCAGCAGCCCCCTAGGCCCCCGGGAGCAGTACTTC.

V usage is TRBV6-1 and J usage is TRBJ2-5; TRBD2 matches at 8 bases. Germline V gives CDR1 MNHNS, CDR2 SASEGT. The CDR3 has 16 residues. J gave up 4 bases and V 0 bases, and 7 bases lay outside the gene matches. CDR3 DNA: TGTGCCAGCAGTGAAGCGCTTCGGCTAGCGGGAGAGACCCAGTACTTC. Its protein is CASSEALRLAGETQYF.

The CDR3 DNA reads TGTGCCACCAGTTATCAGGGGGCGGATAATAATGAGCAGTTCTTC. This translates into CATSYQGADNNEQFF. V is TRBV24-1 and J is TRBJ2-1, with 8 nucleotides matching TRBD1. V lost 6 bases to trimming and J lost 7 bases; unmatched junction nucleotides: 10. Germline values: CDR1 KGHDR, CDR2 SFDVKD. The CDR3 loop spans 15 amino acids.

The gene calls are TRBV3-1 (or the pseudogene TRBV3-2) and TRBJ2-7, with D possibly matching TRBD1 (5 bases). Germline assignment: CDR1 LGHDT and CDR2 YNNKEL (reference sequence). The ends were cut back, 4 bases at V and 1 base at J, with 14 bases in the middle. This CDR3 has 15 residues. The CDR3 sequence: CASSPPDSRSYEQYF. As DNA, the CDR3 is TGTGCCAGCAGCCCCCCCGACAGTCGTTCCTACGAGCAGTACTTC.

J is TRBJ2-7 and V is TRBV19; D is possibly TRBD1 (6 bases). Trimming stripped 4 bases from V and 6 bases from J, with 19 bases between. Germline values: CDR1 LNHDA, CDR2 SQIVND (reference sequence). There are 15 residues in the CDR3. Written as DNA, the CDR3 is TGTGCCAGTAGTACCCACGTGTCACAGGGACGCGAGCAGTACTTC. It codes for CASSTHVSQGREQYF.

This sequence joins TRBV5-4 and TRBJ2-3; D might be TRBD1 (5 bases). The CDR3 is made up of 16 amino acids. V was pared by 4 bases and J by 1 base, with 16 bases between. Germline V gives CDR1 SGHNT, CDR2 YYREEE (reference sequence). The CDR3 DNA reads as TGTGCCAGCAGCACCTTCCGGGCAGGGCGCACAGATACGCAGTATTTT. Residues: CASSTFRAGRTDTQYF.

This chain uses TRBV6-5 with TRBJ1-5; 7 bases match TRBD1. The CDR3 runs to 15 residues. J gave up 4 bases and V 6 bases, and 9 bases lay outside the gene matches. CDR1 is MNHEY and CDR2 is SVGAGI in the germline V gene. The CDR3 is CASRGPGQLNQPQHF. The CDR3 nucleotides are TGTGCCAGCAGGGGTCCGGGACAGCTTAATCAGCCCCAGCATTTT.

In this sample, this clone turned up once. The CDR3 loop reads CATARGAQETQYF. Here the CDR3 DNA reads TGTGCCACAGCCCGCGGGGCTCAAGAGACCCAGTACTTC. The rearrangement links TRBV24-1 to TRBJ2-5; perhaps TRBD2 as D (6 bases). This CDR3 spans 13 amino acids. From germline, CDR1 is KGHDR and CDR2 SFDVKD. Trimming shortened V by 10 bases and J by 2 bases, and 13 bases separated the two germline ends.